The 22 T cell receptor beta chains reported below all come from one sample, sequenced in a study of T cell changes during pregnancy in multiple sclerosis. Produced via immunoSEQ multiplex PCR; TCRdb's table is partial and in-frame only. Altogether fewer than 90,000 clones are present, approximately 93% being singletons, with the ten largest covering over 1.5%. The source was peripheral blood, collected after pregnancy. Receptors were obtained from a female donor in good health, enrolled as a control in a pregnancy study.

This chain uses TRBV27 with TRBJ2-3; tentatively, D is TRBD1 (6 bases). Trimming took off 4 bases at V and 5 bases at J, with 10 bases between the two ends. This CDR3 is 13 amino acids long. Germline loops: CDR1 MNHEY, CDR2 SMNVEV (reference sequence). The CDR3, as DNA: TGTGCCAGCAGTTCAGGGGTGGGAGATACGCAGTATTTT. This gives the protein CASSSGVGDTQYF.

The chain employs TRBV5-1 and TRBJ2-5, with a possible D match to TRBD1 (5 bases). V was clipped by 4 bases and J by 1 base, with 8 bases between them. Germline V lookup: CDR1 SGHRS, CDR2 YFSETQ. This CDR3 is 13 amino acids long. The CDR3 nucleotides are TGCGCCAGCAGCGGGGCCATCCAAGAGACCCAGTACTTC. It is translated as CASSGAIQETQYF.

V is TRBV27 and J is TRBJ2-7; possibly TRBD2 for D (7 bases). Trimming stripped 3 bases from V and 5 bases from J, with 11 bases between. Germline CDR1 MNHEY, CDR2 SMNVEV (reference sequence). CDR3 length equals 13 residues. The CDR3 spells CASSLRGRHEQYF. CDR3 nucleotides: TGTGCCAGCAGTTTGCGGGGGCGCCACGAGCAGTACTTC.

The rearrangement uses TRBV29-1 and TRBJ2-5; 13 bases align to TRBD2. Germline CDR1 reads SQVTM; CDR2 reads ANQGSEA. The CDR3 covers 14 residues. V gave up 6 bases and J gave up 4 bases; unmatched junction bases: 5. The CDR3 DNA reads TGCAGCGTCAGGACTAGCGGGAGTGCAGAGACCCAGTACTTC. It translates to CSVRTSGSAETQYF.

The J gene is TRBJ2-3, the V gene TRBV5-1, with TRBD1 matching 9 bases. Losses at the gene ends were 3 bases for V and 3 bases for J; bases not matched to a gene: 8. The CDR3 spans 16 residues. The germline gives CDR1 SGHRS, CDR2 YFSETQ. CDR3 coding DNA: TGCGCCAGCAGCTCCCTCACAGGGGGCGCAACAGATACGCAGTATTTT. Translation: CASSSLTGGATDTQYF.

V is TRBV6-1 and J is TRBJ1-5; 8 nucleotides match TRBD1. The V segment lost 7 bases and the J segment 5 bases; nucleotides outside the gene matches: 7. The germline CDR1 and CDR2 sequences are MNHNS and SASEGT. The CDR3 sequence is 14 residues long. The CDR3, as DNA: TGTGCCAGCAACGGACAGGGTAATCATCAGCCCCAGCATTTT. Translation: CASNGQGNHQPQHF.

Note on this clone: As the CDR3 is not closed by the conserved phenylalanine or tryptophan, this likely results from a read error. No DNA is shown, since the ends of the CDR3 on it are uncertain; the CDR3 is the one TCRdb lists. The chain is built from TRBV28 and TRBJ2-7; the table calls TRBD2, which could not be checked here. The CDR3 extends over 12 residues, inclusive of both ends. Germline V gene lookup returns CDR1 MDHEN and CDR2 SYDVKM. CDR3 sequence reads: CASTSSGGTPTL.

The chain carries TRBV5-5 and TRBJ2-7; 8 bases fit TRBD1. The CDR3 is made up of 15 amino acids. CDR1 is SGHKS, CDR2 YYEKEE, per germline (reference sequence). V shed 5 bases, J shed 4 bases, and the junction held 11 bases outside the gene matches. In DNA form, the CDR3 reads TGTGCCAGCAGATACCGGGACAGGCCTTTATACGAGCAGTACTTC. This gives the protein CASRYRDRPLYEQYF.

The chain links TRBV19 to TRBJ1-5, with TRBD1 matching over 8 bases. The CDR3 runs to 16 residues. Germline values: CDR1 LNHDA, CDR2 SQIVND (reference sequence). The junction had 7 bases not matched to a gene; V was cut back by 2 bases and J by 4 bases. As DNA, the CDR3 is TGTGCCAGTAGTATATCGGGCAGGGGGCCTAATCAGCCCCAGCATTTT. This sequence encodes CASSISGRGPNQPQHF.

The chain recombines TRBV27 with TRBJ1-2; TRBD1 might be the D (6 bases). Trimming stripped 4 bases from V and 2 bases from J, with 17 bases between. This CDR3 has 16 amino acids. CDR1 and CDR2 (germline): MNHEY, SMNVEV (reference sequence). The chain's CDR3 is CASSSSDRYSNYGYTF. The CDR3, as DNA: TGTGCCAGCAGTTCCTCGGACAGATACTCCAACTATGGCTACACCTTC.

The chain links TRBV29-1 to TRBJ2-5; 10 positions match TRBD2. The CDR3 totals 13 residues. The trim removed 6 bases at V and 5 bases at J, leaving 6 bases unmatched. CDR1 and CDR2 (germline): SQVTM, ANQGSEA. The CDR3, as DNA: TGCAGCGTGTCTAGCGGGAGTCGGGAGACCCAGTACTTC. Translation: CSVSSGSRETQYF.

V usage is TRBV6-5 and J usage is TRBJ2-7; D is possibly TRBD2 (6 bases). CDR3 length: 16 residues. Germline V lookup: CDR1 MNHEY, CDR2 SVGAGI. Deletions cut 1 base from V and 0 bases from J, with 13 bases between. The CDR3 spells CASSYYGGAASYEQYF. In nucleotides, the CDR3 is TGTGCCAGCAGTTACTATGGCGGGGCCGCCTCCTACGAGCAGTACTTC.

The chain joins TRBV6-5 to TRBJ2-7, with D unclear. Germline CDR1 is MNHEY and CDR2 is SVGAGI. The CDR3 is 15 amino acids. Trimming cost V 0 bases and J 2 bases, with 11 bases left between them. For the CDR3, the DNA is TGTGCCAGCAGTTACTCTAAGCCCGCGACCTACGAGCAGTACTTC. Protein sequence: CASSYSKPATYEQYF.

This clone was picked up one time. Here the CDR3 reads CASSPSNYGYTF. As DNA, the CDR3 is TGTGCCAGCAGCCCATCTAACTATGGCTACACCTTC. The chain recombines TRBV6-5 with TRBJ1-2, with D unclear. The CDR3 is 12 amino acids. Trimming stripped 6 bases from V and 0 bases from J, with 5 bases between. Germline CDR1 is MNHEY and CDR2 is SVGAGI.

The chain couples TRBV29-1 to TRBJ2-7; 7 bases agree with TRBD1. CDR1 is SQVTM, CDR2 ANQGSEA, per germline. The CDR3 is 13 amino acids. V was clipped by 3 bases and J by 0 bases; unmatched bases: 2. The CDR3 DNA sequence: TGCAGCGTTGAGGACAGGAGCTCCTACGAGCAGTACTTC. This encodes CSVEDRSSYEQYF.

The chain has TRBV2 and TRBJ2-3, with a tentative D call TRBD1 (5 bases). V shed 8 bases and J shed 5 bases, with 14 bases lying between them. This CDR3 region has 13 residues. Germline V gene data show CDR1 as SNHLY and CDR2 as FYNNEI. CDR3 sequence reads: CASRVGALDTQYF. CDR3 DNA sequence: TGTGCCAGCCGGGTTGGGGCGTTAGATACGCAGTATTTT.

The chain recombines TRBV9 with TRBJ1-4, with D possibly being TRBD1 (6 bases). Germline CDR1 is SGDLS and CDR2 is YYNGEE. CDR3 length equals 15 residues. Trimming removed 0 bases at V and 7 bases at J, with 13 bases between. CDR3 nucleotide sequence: TGTGCCAGCAGCGTAGGTAACAGGGATCGTGAAAAACTGTTTTTT. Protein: CASSVGNRDREKLFF.

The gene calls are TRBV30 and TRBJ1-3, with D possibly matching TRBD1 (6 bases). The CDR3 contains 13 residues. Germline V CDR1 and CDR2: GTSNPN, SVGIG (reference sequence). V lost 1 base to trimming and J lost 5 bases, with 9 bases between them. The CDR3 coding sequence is TGTGCCTGGAGTGGGACAGTCAGAAACACCATATATTTT. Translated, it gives CAWSGTVRNTIYF.

In DNA, the CDR3 is TGCGCCAGCAGCTTGGGGTACAGGGCGGTCTACAATGAGCAGTTCTTC. Translation: CASSLGYRAVYNEQFF. The chain links TRBV5-1 to TRBJ2-1, with D tentatively TRBD1 (6 bases). The V gene's germline CDR1 is SGHRS and CDR2 YFSETQ. Trimming removed 0 bases at V and 3 bases at J, with 13 bases between. The CDR3 is 16 amino acids.

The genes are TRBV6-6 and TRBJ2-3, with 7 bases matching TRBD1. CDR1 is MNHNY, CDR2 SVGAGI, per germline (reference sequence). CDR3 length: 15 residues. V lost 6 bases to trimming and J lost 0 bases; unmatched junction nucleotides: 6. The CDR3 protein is CASRQQGISTDTQYF. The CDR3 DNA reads TGTGCCAGCAGGCAACAGGGGATAAGCACAGATACGCAGTATTTT.

The CDR3 region has the DNA TGCGCCAGCAGCTTCGGACTACTCTCCTACAATGAGCAGTTCTTC. Protein: CASSFGLLSYNEQFF. The V gene is TRBV5-1, the J gene TRBJ2-1; D is possibly TRBD2 (6 bases). The V gene lost 2 bases and the J gene lost 0 bases, with 9 bases spanning the gap. Germline-derived CDR1 and CDR2 are SGHRS and YFSETQ. CDR3 length: 15 residues.

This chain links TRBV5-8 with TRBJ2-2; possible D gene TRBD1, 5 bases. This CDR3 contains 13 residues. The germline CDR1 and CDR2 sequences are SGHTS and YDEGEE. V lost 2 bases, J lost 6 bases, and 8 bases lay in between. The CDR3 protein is CASSFGHAGELFF. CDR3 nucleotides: TGTGCCAGCAGCTTCGGACACGCCGGGGAGCTGTTTTTT.